The 27 T cell receptor beta chains reported below all come from one sample, sequenced in a study of regulatory T cells in long-lasting Graves disease. Arm-PCR of CDR3 regions and iRepertoire HTBI primers were used to build TCR beta libraries. TCRdb fed the multiplex PCR reads into MiXCR, producing one record per CDR3 protein. The sample has 200,000 to 250,000 distinct CDR3 sequences; around 16% are singletons. This sample's time point: newly diagnosed GD, antithyroid drugs for less than 3 months. The TCR library was prepared using RNA isolated from PBMCs. The sample was peripheral blood mononuclear cells (PBMCs), taken at new diagnosis, from a patient treated with antithyroid drugs. The origin of the receptors is a female donor with Graves disease.

The chain joins TRBV29-1 to TRBJ1-2; D is unclear. The CDR3 has 12 residues. Trimming took 5 bases from V and 2 from J, leaving 9 bases between them. Germline V gene lookup returns CDR1 SQVTM and CDR2 ANQGSEA. The CDR3 DNA sequence: TGCAGCGTTCGAACGGGAAACTATGGCTACACCTTC. Protein: CSVRTGNYGYTF.

This clonotype was seen many times. J is TRBJ2-1 and V is TRBV5-6, with no clear D. This CDR3 is built from 12 residues. Germline V CDR1 and CDR2: SGHDT, YYEEEE. Between the trimmed V and J ends, which lost 4 bases and 5 bases, there was a span of 7 bases. The CDR3 sequence is CASSPSNNEQFF. CDR3 coding DNA: TGTGCCAGCAGCCCTTCTAACAATGAGCAGTTCTTC.

This clonotype was detected many times. The chain is built from TRBV28 and TRBJ2-3; 8 bases are shared with TRBD1. The germline gives CDR1 MDHEN, CDR2 SYDVKM. With V trimmed by 1 base and J by 0 bases, 6 bases remained unmatched. The length of the CDR3 is 17 residues. This CDR3 is CASSLSRTGTSTDTQYF. In nucleotides, the CDR3 is TGTGCCAGCAGTTTATCGAGGACAGGGACTAGCACAGATACGCAGTATTTT. The full variable domain, rest sourced from reference TRBV28 and TRBJ2-3, is DVKVTQSSRYLVKRTGEKVFLECVQDMDHENMFWYRQDPGLGLRLIYFSYDVKMKEKGDIPEGYSVSREKKERFSLILESASTNQTSMYLCASSLSRTGTSTDTQYFGPGTRLTVL.

This clonotype was recorded many times. The chain carries TRBV20-1 and TRBJ1-6, with D uncertain. Trimming shortened V by 5 bases and J by 0 bases, and 8 bases separated the two germline ends. The CDR3 contains 14 residues. The germline V gene has CDR1 DFQATT and CDR2 SNEGSKA (reference sequence). In DNA, the CDR3 is TGCAGTGCTCTCAGTGCCTCCTATAATTCACCCCTCCACTTT. Translation: CSALSASYNSPLHF.

This clonotype showed up many times. The V gene is TRBV9, the J gene TRBJ2-7, with D tentatively TRBD1 or TRBD2 (5 bases each). In germline, CDR1 is SGDLS, CDR2 YYNGEE. This CDR3 spans 14 amino acids. Trimming removed 3 bases at V and 6 bases at J, with 16 bases between. The CDR3 region has the DNA TGTGCCAGCAGCGGATCAGGGACCTACGTCGAGCAGTACTTC. This translates into CASSGSGTYVEQYF. The variable domain in full, completed from reference TRBV9 and TRBJ2-7, reads DSGVTQTPKHLITATGQRVTLRCSPRSGDLSVYWYQQSLDQGLQFLIQYYNGEERAKGNILERFSAQQFPDLHSELNLSSLELGDSALYFCASSGSGTYVEQYFGPGTRLTVT.

This clonotype was observed at least ten times. The rearrangement joins TRBV30 to TRBJ1-2; D is unclear. This CDR3 comprises 11 residues. CDR1 GTSNPN and CDR2 SVGIG come from the germline V gene (reference sequence). V was shortened by 1 base and J by 4 bases, with 4 bases between the two germline ends. CDR3 loop: CAWSASYGYTF. CDR3 nucleotide sequence: TGTGCCTGGAGTGCTTCCTATGGCTACACCTTC.

There are many counts of this clonotype. The V gene is TRBV29-1, the J gene TRBJ2-1; either TRBD1 or TRBD2 may supply D (5 bases each). CDR1 and CDR2 (germline): SQVTM, ANQGSEA. V was clipped by 5 bases and J by 8 bases, with 16 bases between them. The CDR3 sequence is 13 residues long. Written as DNA, the CDR3 is TGCAGCGTTCGGGACCCGTTTAGGGATGAGCAGTTCTTC. As protein: CSVRDPFRDEQFF.

The gene calls are TRBV28 and TRBJ1-2; D is perhaps TRBD1 (6 bases). V was clipped by 3 bases and J by 2 bases, with 13 bases between them. Germline loops: CDR1 MDHEN, CDR2 SYDVKM. The CDR3 has 15 residues. The CDR3 loop reads CASSLGAGWNYGYTF. CDR3 in DNA: TGTGCCAGCAGTTTGGGGGCAGGGTGGAACTATGGCTACACCTTC.

This clonotype was found many times. The chain has TRBV12-5 and TRBJ2-3; the match to TRBD2 covers 7 bases. The CDR3 has 14 amino acids. Germline CDR1 LGHNT, CDR2 FRNRAP. Trimming at V came to 1 base and at J to 4 bases, leaving 2 bases not matched to a gene. The CDR3 spells CASGLGLASDTQYF. Written as DNA, the CDR3 is TGTGCTAGTGGTTTGGGACTAGCATCAGATACGCAGTATTTT.

This clonotype was found many times. This rearrangement joins TRBV9 to TRBJ1-4; 9 bases agree with TRBD1. This CDR3 spans 16 amino acids. Germline CDR1 and CDR2: SGDLS and YYNGEE. V lost 4 bases, J lost 8 bases, and 12 bases stayed unmatched. In nucleotides, the CDR3 is TGTGCCAGCAGCTCCGGCTCGACAGGGGGTAGGGAAAAACTGTTTTTT. Its protein product is CASSSGSTGGREKLFF.

In its sample, this clonotype was seen a few times. V and J are TRBV7-9 and TRBJ2-1; D unclear. There are 13 residues in the CDR3. From germline, CDR1 is SEHNR and CDR2 FQNEAQ (reference sequence). The V gene lost 1 base and the J gene lost 6 bases, with 7 bases spanning the gap. CDR3 sequence: CASSLVDLNEQFF. The DNA of the CDR3 is TGTGCCAGCAGCTTAGTGGACCTCAATGAGCAGTTCTTC.

This clonotype was counted ten times or more. The rearrangement joins TRBV29-1 to TRBJ1-2, with 7 bases fitting TRBD1. The CDR3 is made up of 14 amino acids. Germline CDR1 reads SQVTM; CDR2 reads ANQGSEA. The J segment lost 1 base and the V segment lost 3 bases, leaving 5 bases of the junction unmatched. The CDR3 loop reads CSVDPDRFNYGYTF. The DNA for the CDR3 is TGCAGCGTTGACCCGGACAGGTTTAACTATGGCTACACCTTC. The whole variable domain, filled in from reference TRBV29-1 and TRBJ1-2, reads SAVISQKPSRDICQRGTSLTIQCQVDSQVTMMFWYRQQPGQSLTLIATANQGSEATYESGFVIDKFPISRPNLTFSTLTVSNMSPEDSSIYLCSVDPDRFNYGYTFGSGTRLTVV.

The rearrangement links TRBV24-1 to TRBJ2-1; 7 bases line up with TRBD2. Looked up from germline, CDR1 is KGHDR and CDR2 is SFDVKD. CDR3 size: 16 residues. The V segment lost 3 bases and the J segment 2 bases; nucleotides outside the gene matches: 6. This CDR3 is CATSDHRDYAYNEQFF. The DNA for the CDR3 is TGTGCCACCAGTGATCACCGGGACTATGCCTACAATGAGCAGTTCTTC.

This clonotype was recorded at least ten times. The chain links TRBV6-1 to TRBJ2-6, with TRBD1 matching over 7 bases. CDR1 and CDR2 (germline): MNHNS, SASEGT. V was pared by 5 bases and J by 4 bases, with 5 bases of the junction left unmatched. The CDR3 consists of 15 residues. CDR3 bases: TGTGCCAGCAGTAAGACAGGGTCAGGGGCCAACGTCCTGACTTTC. It encodes CASSKTGSGANVLTF.

The rearrangement joins TRBV28 to TRBJ1-4; D unresolved. The CDR3 extends over 16 amino acids. The V gene's germline CDR1 is MDHEN and CDR2 SYDVKM. With 5 bases removed from V and 4 bases from J, the gap between germline ends came to 17 bases. CDR3 sequence reads: CASSPIGSASNEKLFF. The CDR3 DNA is TGTGCCAGCAGTCCTATAGGGTCAGCTAGTAATGAAAAACTGTTTTTT.

Comments on this clonotype: This may arise from a read error, as a much more abundant clone is one base away. The chain recombines TRBV15 with TRBJ2-5, with D perhaps matching TRBD2 (5 bases). CDR1 LNHNV and CDR2 YYDKDF come from the germline V gene (reference sequence). CDR3 length: 14 amino acids. The CDR3 nucleotides read TGTGCCACCCGCAGAGATGCGGGTCCGGAGACCCAGTACTTC. This encodes CATRRDAGPETQYF.

At least ten counts were recorded for this clonotype. V and J are TRBV10-2 and TRBJ1-1; D remains ambiguous. Germline-derived CDR1 and CDR2 are WSHSY and SAAADI. Trimming removed 2 bases at V and 0 bases at J, with 10 bases between. This CDR3 contains 15 residues. CDR3 loop: CASSESLLMNTEAFF. CDR3 nucleotide sequence: TGCGCCAGCAGTGAGAGCTTACTCATGAACACTGAAGCTTTCTTT.

This clonotype was detected many times. As DNA, the CDR3 is TGTGCCAGCAGCTTAGGTGGGAACACAGATACGCAGTATTTT. This gives the protein CASSLGGNTDTQYF. This chain uses TRBV7-3 with TRBJ2-3; D gene uncertain. Germline V CDR1 and CDR2: SGHTA, FQGTGA. This CDR3 is built from 14 residues. V was trimmed by 2 bases and J by 2 bases, leaving 8 bases between them.

The chain is built from TRBV7-2 and TRBJ2-7; 11 bases line up with TRBD2. This CDR3 has 16 amino acids. The V and J ends lost 5 bases and 1 base, in that order; junction bases with no gene match: 7. CDR1 SGHTA and CDR2 FQGNSA come from the germline V gene. CDR3 residues: CASSPGGLAASYEQYF. The DNA of the CDR3 is TGTGCCAGCAGCCCCGGGGGACTAGCGGCGTCCTACGAGCAGTACTTC. The whole variable domain, filled in from reference TRBV7-2 and TRBJ2-7, reads GAGVSQSPSNKVTEKGKDVELRCDPISGHTALYWYRQSLGQGLEFLIYFQGNSAPDKSGLPSDRFSAERTGGSVSTLTIQRTQQEDSAVYLCASSPGGLAASYEQYFGPGTRLTVT.

This clonotype came up many times. The J gene is TRBJ1-5, the V gene TRBV6-2 or TRBV6-3, with 8 bases fitting TRBD1. Germline V gene sequence: CDR1 MNHEY, CDR2 SVGEGT. Trimming removed 7 bases from V and 3 bases from J; junction bases left unmatched: 11. CDR3 length equals 16 residues. The CDR3 DNA reads as TGTGCCAGCAAGGAGCCCAGGGGGCGCGACAATCAGCCCCAGCATTTT. This sequence encodes CASKEPRGRDNQPQHF.

This clonotype was detected only a few times. This chain links TRBV7-6 with TRBJ2-5; 11 bases are shared with TRBD1. J lost 2 bases, V lost 5 bases, and 13 bases had no gene match. The CDR3 runs to 18 residues. The germline gives CDR1 SGHVS, CDR2 FNYEAQ. For the CDR3, the DNA is TGTGCCAGCAGCGCTCACTCCCGGGACAGGGGGGGTCAAGAGACCCAGTACTTC. Protein product: CASSAHSRDRGGQETQYF.

This clonotype was recorded many times. J is TRBJ2-2 and V is TRBV15; D may be TRBD1 or TRBD2 (5 bases each). Germline CDR1 is LNHNV and CDR2 is YYDKDF (reference sequence). V lost 0 bases to trimming and J lost 6 bases, with 5 bases between them. This CDR3 comprises 13 residues. The CDR3 DNA reads as TGTGCCACCAGCAGAGAGGGGGCCGGGGAGCTGTTTTTT. This gives the protein CATSREGAGELFF. The whole variable domain, remainder taken from reference TRBV15 and TRBJ2-2, is DAMVIQNPRYQVTQFGKPVTLSCSQTLNHNVMYWYQQKSSQAPKLLFHYYDKDFNNEADTPDNFQSRRPNTSFCFLDIRSPGLGDTAMYLCATSREGAGELFFGEGSRLTVL.

The sample holds many counts of this clonotype. The chain couples TRBV11-2 to TRBJ2-5, with 11 bases fitting TRBD1. J gave up 7 bases and V 4 bases, and 23 bases lay outside the gene matches. Looked up from germline, CDR1 is SGHAT and CDR2 is FQNNGV. This CDR3 contains 20 residues. In DNA, the CDR3 is TGTGCCAGCAGCTGGACAGGGGGCGAAAATTCTCACGGTCTCTTCGGGACCCAGTACTTC. Translation: CASSWTGGENSHGLFGTQYF.

This clonotype was found many times. The chain links TRBV6-5 to TRBJ1-2; 8 bases map to TRBD1. Per germline, CDR1 MNHEY and CDR2 SVGAGI. The CDR3 is 15 residues long. V shed 2 bases and J 4 bases; nucleotides not matched to a gene: 6. The CDR3 sequence: CASSYGQGEAYGYTF. The DNA of the CDR3 is TGTGCCAGCAGTTACGGACAGGGAGAAGCCTATGGCTACACCTTC.

V usage is TRBV6-2 or TRBV6-3 and J usage is TRBJ2-4, with D perhaps TRBD1 (6 bases). Germline CDR1 reads MNHEY; CDR2 reads SVGEGT. V gave up 7 bases and J gave up 3 bases, with 10 bases separating them. CDR3 length: 13 residues. The CDR3 loop reads CASNRDVKNIQYF. CDR3 sequence (DNA): TGTGCCAGCAACAGGGACGTCAAAAACATTCAGTACTTC.

The table lists this clonotype with many counts. The chain joins TRBV28 to TRBJ2-3; 8 bases map to TRBD2. V lost 7 bases, J lost 1 base, and 7 bases stayed unmatched. Germline CDR1 reads MDHEN; CDR2 reads SYDVKM. This CDR3 comprises 15 residues. CDR3 loop: CASTTGREGTDTQYF. As DNA, the CDR3 is TGTGCCAGCACCACCGGGCGGGAGGGCACAGATACGCAGTATTTT.

This clonotype was recorded at least ten times. The chain has TRBV20-1 and TRBJ2-1, with TRBD2 as a possible D gene (7 bases). Germline V gene lookup returns CDR1 DFQATT and CDR2 SNEGSKA (reference sequence). V was pared by 0 bases and J by 7 bases, with 13 bases between. The CDR3 runs to 14 residues. The CDR3 coding sequence is TGCAGTGCTAGAGATAGGAGCGGGACAAATGAGCAGTTCTTC. It is translated as CSARDRSGTNEQFF.